A single sample gave rise to the 26 T cell receptor beta chains below, sequenced in a study of blood T cell repertoires in COVID-19. Using immunoSEQ multiplex PCR, the repertoire was profiled, and TCRdb retains in-frame clones only, with some absent. The repertoire has 150,000 to 200,000 clones, approximately 79% of them found once; the top ten carry around 19%. Sample: PBMCs or T cells enriched from blood (not recorded which). All receptors derive from a woman in her 70s in a cohort exposed to, infected with or recovered from COVID-19 (not recorded which).

This clone has at least ten counts. The V gene is TRBV7-9, the J gene TRBJ1-5, with D possibly being TRBD1 (5 bases). There are 14 residues in the CDR3. V dropped 5 bases and J dropped 1 base, with 9 bases sitting between them. The germline gives CDR1 SEHNR, CDR2 FQNEAQ (reference sequence). The CDR3 nucleotides read TGTGCCAGCAGCCCGGGGGTAAGCAATCAGCCCCAGCATTTT. This sequence encodes CASSPGVSNQPQHF. Looking up the rest from reference TRBV7-9 and TRBJ1-5 gives the full variable domain: DTGVSQNPRHKITKRGQNVTFRCDPISEHNRLYWYRQTLGQGPEFLTYFQNEAQLEKSRLLSDRFSAERPKGSFSTLEIQRTEQGDSAMYLCASSPGVSNQPQHFGDGTRLSIL.

The chain couples TRBV9 to TRBJ1-6; D may be TRBD1 (6 bases). The CDR3 spans 17 residues. Per the germline V gene, CDR1 is SGDLS and CDR2 is YYNGEE. V lost 2 bases and J lost 9, with 21 bases in between. CDR3 loop: CASSVTGRMDGSSPLHF. CDR3 bases: TGTGCCAGCAGCGTGACAGGACGAATGGATGGCAGTTCACCCCTCCACTTT.

The chain is built from TRBV2 and TRBJ1-2; no firm D call. Germline V gives CDR1 SNHLY, CDR2 FYNNEI. There are 10 residues in the CDR3. V dropped 5 bases and J dropped 4 bases, with 2 bases sitting between them. As DNA, the CDR3 is TGTGCCAGCAGTCTCTATGGCTACACCTTC. Its translation: CASSLYGYTF.

J is TRBJ1-4 and V is TRBV19, with 7 bases fitting TRBD1. Germline values: CDR1 LNHDA, CDR2 SQIVND (reference sequence). The CDR3 is 15 residues long. Trimming took 3 bases from V and 4 from J; bases not matched to a gene: 5. This CDR3 is CASSITGEGNEKLFF. The CDR3 nucleotides read TGTGCCAGTAGTATCACAGGGGAAGGTAATGAAAAACTGTTTTTT.

This clone was found many times. The chain couples TRBV7-6 to TRBJ2-2; 9 bases align to TRBD1. The length of the CDR3 is 15 residues. V lost 4 bases and J lost 4; bases outside the gene matches: 4. Per the germline V gene, CDR1 is SGHVS and CDR2 is FNYEAQ. CDR3 bases: TGTGCCAGCAGCTCTACAGGGGGCGGCACCGGGGAGCTGTTTTTT. Protein sequence: CASSSTGGGTGELFF.

The sample holds one count of this clone. The CDR3 sequence: CASSLGLAVYNEQFF. The CDR3, as DNA: TGTGCCAGCAGCTTAGGGCTAGCGGTCTACAATGAGCAGTTCTTC. The V and J genes are TRBV11-2 and TRBJ2-1, with 7 positions matching TRBD2. This CDR3 spans 15 amino acids. Germline V lookup: CDR1 SGHAT, CDR2 FQNNGV. V lost 1 base to trimming and J lost 3 bases; unmatched junction nucleotides: 3.

This clone has more than one count but fewer than ten. The CDR3 sequence is CASRDRAYEQYF. DNA for the CDR3: TGTGCCAGCCGGGACAGAGCCTACGAGCAGTACTTC. The chain is built from TRBV6-5 and TRBJ2-7, with TRBD1 matching 7 bases. V trimming: 8 bases; J trimming: 2 bases; junction bases outside the gene matches: 3. CDR3 size: 12 residues. Germline CDR1 is MNHEY and CDR2 is SVGAGI.

The rearrangement links TRBV28 to TRBJ1-2; tentatively, D is TRBD1 (6 bases). The CDR3 sequence is 16 residues long. CDR1 and CDR2 from the germline V gene are MDHEN and SYDVKM. The V gene lost 7 bases and the J gene lost 8 bases, with 26 bases spanning the gap. The CDR3 is CASKFGLDTGMGGYTF. CDR3 nucleotides: TGTGCCAGCAAATTCGGACTTGATACAGGGATGGGAGGCTACACCTTC.

The V and J genes are TRBV6-6 and TRBJ1-2, with D possibly matching TRBD1 (6 bases). The V gene's germline CDR1 is MNHNY and CDR2 SVGAGI (reference sequence). V shed 2 bases and J shed 6 bases, with 13 bases lying between them. The CDR3 is 14 residues long. The CDR3 protein is CASSYGRGGDGYTF. DNA of the CDR3: TGTGCCAGCAGTTACGGGCGGGGGGGCGATGGCTACACCTTC.

This chain connects TRBV10-3 to TRBJ2-1, with D tentatively TRBD2 (6 bases). Germline V gene sequence: CDR1 ENHRY, CDR2 SYGVKD. Trimming removed 5 bases at V and 7 bases at J, with 12 bases between. This CDR3 has 13 amino acids. The CDR3 DNA reads as TGTGCCATCAGTCCCCGGGACTTTAATGAGCAGTTCTTC. Amino acid sequence: CAISPRDFNEQFF.

The chain uses TRBV2 and TRBJ1-6, with 8 bases matching TRBD1. With V trimmed by 5 bases and J by 7 bases, 4 bases remained unmatched. Looked up from germline, CDR1 is SNHLY and CDR2 is FYNNEI. This CDR3 spans 14 amino acids. CDR3 loop: CASSFQGANSPLHF. The DNA of the CDR3 is TGTGCCAGCAGTTTCCAGGGGGCAAATTCACCCCTCCACTTT.

This clone was counted between two and nine times. J is TRBJ2-7 and V is TRBV24-1; D is uncertain. The germline CDR1 and CDR2 sequences are KGHDR and SFDVKD. V was trimmed by 0 bases and J by 8 bases, leaving 7 bases between them. CDR3 size: 12 residues. The DNA for the CDR3 is TGTGCCACCAGTGATTTGAGGAGCCAGCAGTACTTC. Translation: CATSDLRSQQYF.

Ten or more counts support this clone. The J gene is TRBJ1-1, the V gene TRBV5-4; weak D call: TRBD1 (6 bases). The germline gives CDR1 SGHNT, CDR2 YYREEE (reference sequence). This CDR3 spans 17 amino acids. Trimming stripped 3 bases from V and 7 bases from J, with 25 bases between. CDR3 amino acids: CASSYKQGGGLHLEAFF. Written as DNA, the CDR3 is TGTGCCAGCAGCTACAAACAGGGCGGGGGACTACATCTTGAAGCTTTCTTT.

CDR3 DNA sequence: TGTGCCAGCAGCCAACGCAGGGGACAGGGACGACTCGAGCAGTACTTC. It specifies CASSQRRGQGRLEQYF. This chain links TRBV14 with TRBJ2-7, with 9 bases that match TRBD1. The CDR3 has 16 residues. The J segment lost 6 bases and the V segment lost 2 bases, leaving 11 bases of the junction unmatched. From germline, CDR1 is SGHDN and CDR2 FVKESK.

This clone has only a few counts. The chain combines TRBV5-1 with TRBJ2-1; 9 bases are a match to TRBD1. Germline V gene lookup returns CDR1 SGHRS and CDR2 YFSETQ. V was clipped by 1 base and J by 5 bases; unmatched bases: 10. The CDR3 consists of 17 residues. The CDR3 DNA is TGCGCCAGCAGCTTGAGGGGGACGGGACAGGGAAACAATGAGCAGTTCTTC. Protein sequence: CASSLRGTGQGNNEQFF.

The chain joins TRBV2 to TRBJ2-1, with TRBD2 matching 9 bases. The J segment lost 5 bases and the V segment lost 9 bases, leaving 8 bases of the junction unmatched. The CDR3 contains 14 residues. The germline V gene has CDR1 SNHLY and CDR2 FYNNEI. CDR3 sequence (DNA): TGTGCCAGTTTAGCGGGAGAACTCAACAATGAGCAGTTCTTC. This sequence encodes CASLAGELNNEQFF.

V gene TRBV3-1 (or the pseudogene TRBV3-2) combines with J gene TRBJ2-7; D is unclear. This CDR3 is built from 11 residues. The germline gives CDR1 LGHDT, CDR2 YNNKEL (reference sequence). The V end lost 2 bases, the J end lost 4 bases, and 3 bases lay between the germline ends. The CDR3 bases are TGTGCCAGCAGCCAACGTTACGAGCAGTACTTC. This encodes CASSQRYEQYF.

This chain joins TRBV28 and TRBJ2-7, with D possibly matching TRBD1 (5 bases). Germline V gene lookup returns CDR1 MDHEN and CDR2 SYDVKM. CDR3 size: 14 residues. Trimming took off 2 bases at V and 2 bases at J, with 10 bases between the two ends. CDR3 amino acids: CASSLEYRPYEQYF. The CDR3, as DNA: TGTGCCAGCAGTTTAGAATACAGGCCCTACGAGCAGTACTTC.

CDR3 coding DNA: TGTGCCAGCAGTAGGCAGGGCTCCTACGAGCAGTACTTC. Its protein product is CASSRQGSYEQYF. The chain couples TRBV25-1 to TRBJ2-7; D is possibly TRBD1 (5 bases). The CDR3 loop spans 13 amino acids. CDR1 is MGHDK and CDR2 is SYGVNS in the germline V gene. Trimming took 5 bases from V and 0 from J, leaving 8 bases between them.

V and J are TRBV2 and TRBJ2-5; 9 bases map to TRBD1. Unmatched junction bases numbered 9, after V lost 6 bases and J lost 4 bases. The germline V gene encodes CDR1 SNHLY and CDR2 FYNNEI. The CDR3 spans 15 residues. The CDR3, as DNA: TGTGCCAGCAGGGGACAGGGCACGTGGAGAGAGACCCAGTACTTC. The encoded protein is CASRGQGTWRETQYF.

The V call is TRBV5-1, the J call TRBJ2-7, with TRBD2 identical over 10 bases. Germline CDR1 reads SGHRS; CDR2 reads YFSETQ. V was clipped by 3 bases and J by 0 bases; unmatched bases: 6. The CDR3 consists of 16 residues. CDR3 protein: CASSSPSGSRSYEQYF. The CDR3 DNA sequence: TGCGCCAGCAGCTCACCTAGCGGGAGCCGCTCCTACGAGCAGTACTTC.

The chain couples TRBV19 to TRBJ1-4; TRBD1 matches 8 bases. V lost 6 bases and J lost 4; bases outside the gene matches: 4. There are 14 residues in the CDR3. The germline CDR1 and CDR2 sequences are LNHDA and SQIVND (reference sequence). The CDR3 DNA reads as TGTGCCAGTAGGCGGACAGGGAATAATGAAAAACTGTTTTTT. It translates to CASRRTGNNEKLFF.

This chain joins TRBV28 and TRBJ1-2, with TRBD1 matching 7 bases. This CDR3 contains 13 residues. The J segment lost 4 bases and the V segment lost 6 bases, leaving 5 bases of the junction unmatched. Germline V gene data show CDR1 as MDHEN and CDR2 as SYDVKM. The CDR3 DNA follows: TGTGCCAGCAGAACCGGGACAGTCTATGGCTACACCTTC. Its translation is CASRTGTVYGYTF.

The genes are TRBV5-1 and TRBJ2-3; TRBD2 agrees at 13 bases. The CDR3 consists of 17 residues. Germline V lookup: CDR1 SGHRS, CDR2 YFSETQ. Trimming cost V 0 bases and J 2 bases; bases outside gene matches: 3. The CDR3 protein is CASSLAGTSGVTDTQYF. CDR3 DNA sequence: TGCGCCAGCAGCTTGGCAGGGACTAGCGGGGTCACAGATACGCAGTATTTT.

This clone was recorded a few times. The V gene is TRBV7-6, the J gene TRBJ1-5; a weak D match, TRBD1 (5 bases). Trimming removed 1 base at V and 2 bases at J, with 9 bases between. The CDR3 runs 15 residues. CDR1 and CDR2 from the germline V gene are SGHVS and FNYEAQ. CDR3 region: CASSLGGGGNQPQHF. The CDR3 nucleotides are TGTGCCAGCAGCTTAGGCGGGGGGGGCAATCAGCCCCAGCATTTT.

The CDR3 sequence is CASSSTGMDEQYF. CDR3 DNA: TGTGCCAGCAGCTCCACAGGGATGGACGAGCAGTACTTC. The rearrangement joins TRBV7-3 to TRBJ2-7, with D perhaps matching TRBD1 (6 bases). The germline V gene has CDR1 SGHTA and CDR2 FQGTGA. V was trimmed by 4 bases and J by 5 bases, leaving 12 bases between them. The CDR3 length is 13 residues.